The 17 T cell receptor beta chains below all came from one sample that was sequenced in a study of blood T cell repertoires in COVID-19. Profiling relied on immunoSEQ multiplex PCR, and the TCRdb table lists in-frame clones only, not all of them. The sample has approximately 300,000 clones, roughly 85% seen once. The source material was PBMCs or T cells enriched from blood (not recorded which). The receptors were gathered from a woman aged 30 to 39 who had been exposed to COVID-19.

V usage is TRBV5-1 and J usage is TRBJ2-2, with 8 bases matching TRBD1. The CDR3 runs 15 residues. CDR1 and CDR2 from the germline V gene are SGHRS and YFSETQ. The trim removed 5 bases at V and 5 bases at J, leaving 8 bases unmatched. The CDR3, as DNA: TGCGCCAGCAGGCGTCCGGGACAGGAGACCGGGGAGCTGTTTTTT. As protein: CASRRPGQETGELFF.

The V gene is TRBV21-1, the J gene TRBJ1-6; the table's D gene call, TRBD1, was not cross checked with the DNA. TRBV21-1 is deemed a pseudogene. CDR3 length: 15 residues. The CDR3 sequence: CNSPQGTSTKTPLHF. CDR3 nucleotide sequence: TGCAATTCCCCACAGGGCACCTCAACCAAAACACCCCTCCACTTT.

The chain joins TRBV30 to TRBJ2-5; 11 bases match TRBD2. V trimming: 0 bases; J trimming: 4 bases; junction bases outside the gene matches: 4. Germline V lookup: CDR1 GTSNPN, CDR2 SVGIG (reference sequence). The CDR3 has 15 residues. The CDR3 protein is CAWSVLAGAAETQYF. CDR3 sequence (DNA): TGTGCCTGGAGTGTACTAGCGGGAGCCGCAGAGACCCAGTACTTC.

The chain joins TRBV28 to TRBJ2-1; the match to TRBD1 covers 8 bases. V was pared by 5 bases and J by 8 bases, with 11 bases of the junction left unmatched. Looked up from germline, CDR1 is MDHEN and CDR2 is SYDVKM. CDR3 length: 15 residues. The CDR3 DNA reads as TGTGCCAGCAGTCACGCCGCGCAGGGGGCGCATGAGCAGTTCTTC. Translated: CASSHAAQGAHEQFF.

The rearrangement links TRBV7-9 to TRBJ1-2, with TRBD1 matching over 12 bases. This CDR3 has 15 amino acids. Germline CDR1 SEHNR, CDR2 FQNEAQ (reference sequence). The V gene end was trimmed by 6 bases and the J gene end by 6 bases; junction bases not matched to a gene: 8. The CDR3 DNA is TGTGCCAGCAGGGGACAGGGGGCGGAAGCCAATGGCTACACCTTC. Its protein is CASRGQGAEANGYTF. Full variable domain (missing parts from reference TRBV7-9 and TRBJ1-2): DTGVSQNPRHKITKRGQNVTFRCDPISEHNRLYWYRQTLGQGPEFLTYFQNEAQLEKSRLLSDRFSAERPKGSFSTLEIQRTEQGDSAMYLCASRGQGAEANGYTFGSGTRLTVV.

This clone was picked up one time. This CDR3 is CASSIETGENQPQHF. CDR3 bases: TGTGCCAGTAGTATAGAAACAGGGGAGAATCAGCCCCAGCATTTT. The chain couples TRBV19 to TRBJ1-5, with 7 positions matching TRBD1. The germline V gene has CDR1 LNHDA and CDR2 SQIVND (reference sequence). The CDR3 has 15 residues. V trimming: 0 bases; J trimming: 4 bases; junction bases outside the gene matches: 3.

This clone appeared a single time. J is TRBJ1-4 and V is TRBV6-2 or TRBV6-3; the D gene is possibly TRBD1 (5 bases). The CDR3 extends over 13 amino acids. The V end was cut by 5 bases, the J end by 7 bases, with 11 bases between. CDR1 and CDR2 from the germline V gene are MNHEY and SVGEGT. The CDR3 DNA reads TGTGCCAGCAGTCCCAGGGTTTTTGAAAAACTGTTTTTT. This translates into CASSPRVFEKLFF.

The V gene is TRBV7-9, the J gene TRBJ2-1, with a possible D match to TRBD2 (6 bases). The ends were cut back, 1 base at V and 9 bases at J, with 13 bases in the middle. Germline V CDR1 and CDR2: SEHNR, FQNEAQ (reference sequence). The CDR3 extends over 14 amino acids. In DNA, the CDR3 is TGTGCCAGCAGCTTAGGGATGCGGGGAGGTGAGCAGTTCTTC. This codes for CASSLGMRGGEQFF.

The rearrangement links TRBV30 to TRBJ2-2; 7 bases are a match to TRBD1. V shed 7 bases and J 6 bases; nucleotides not matched to a gene: 8. There are 13 residues in the CDR3. Germline V gene data show CDR1 as GTSNPN and CDR2 as SVGIG (reference sequence). This CDR3 reads CASIQGWAGELFF. CDR3 DNA: TGTGCCTCGATACAGGGGTGGGCCGGGGAGCTGTTTTTT.

V and J are TRBV5-1 and TRBJ1-4; maybe TRBD1 (6 bases). This CDR3 has 14 amino acids. Trimming shortened V by 2 bases and J by 8 bases, and 13 bases separated the two germline ends. The germline V gene has CDR1 SGHRS and CDR2 YFSETQ. The CDR3 protein is CASSLGSGEEKLFF. In nucleotides, the CDR3 is TGCGCCAGCAGCTTAGGTTCAGGGGAAGAAAAACTGTTTTTT.

This clone was observed once. The J gene is TRBJ2-7, the V gene TRBV30; perhaps TRBD2 as D (6 bases). The germline CDR1 and CDR2 sequences are GTSNPN and SVGIG (reference sequence). CDR3 length equals 11 residues. V was trimmed by 4 bases and J by 6 bases, leaving 10 bases between them. The CDR3 reads CAWTGGSEQYF. For the CDR3, the DNA is TGTGCCTGGACCGGGGGAAGCGAGCAGTACTTC.

The chain employs TRBV5-6 and TRBJ2-3; D possibly corresponds to TRBD1 (6 bases). The germline gives CDR1 SGHDT, CDR2 YYEEEE. V was pared by 0 bases and J by 4 bases, with 12 bases between. The CDR3 totals 15 residues. The CDR3 here is CASSLAAGAPDTQYF. The CDR3 DNA reads TGTGCCAGCAGCTTGGCGGCAGGGGCGCCAGATACGCAGTATTTT.

The chain couples TRBV5-1 to TRBJ1-4; D is perhaps TRBD1 (5 bases). V lost 0 bases to trimming and J lost 4 bases, with 13 bases between them. Germline CDR1 is SGHRS and CDR2 is YFSETQ. The CDR3 runs 16 residues. CDR3 region: CASSLAAGLLNEKLFF. Written as DNA, the CDR3 is TGCGCCAGCAGCTTGGCCGCGGGACTTCTTAATGAAAAACTGTTTTTT.

The genes are TRBV6-4 and TRBJ2-2; 9 bases match TRBD2. The CDR3 is 16 amino acids. The V gene's germline CDR1 is MRHNA and CDR2 SNTAGT. Trimming removed 5 bases from V and 4 bases from J; junction bases left unmatched: 8. CDR3 DNA: TGTGCCAGCAGTAAACGGGCTAGCGGGGCCACCGGGGAGCTGTTTTTT. It is translated as CASSKRASGATGELFF.

The CDR3 DNA is TGTGCCTGGAGTCCAAACAGGGAAGCTTTCTTT. It specifies CAWSPNREAFF. V gene TRBV30 combines with J gene TRBJ1-1, with D possibly being TRBD1 (5 bases). V was cut by 2 bases and J by 8 bases, with 9 bases left in between. The CDR3 extends over 11 amino acids. The germline V gene encodes CDR1 GTSNPN and CDR2 SVGIG (reference sequence).

The gene calls are TRBV14 and TRBJ1-1, with D possibly matching TRBD1 (6 bases). The CDR3 runs 14 residues. V lost 1 base to trimming and J lost 4 bases, with 10 bases between them. The germline V gene has CDR1 SGHDN and CDR2 FVKESK. CDR3 DNA sequence: TGTGCCAGCAGCCAAGTGACAGGAAGCACTGAAGCTTTCTTT. Residues: CASSQVTGSTEAFF.

This clone has only a few counts. This chain joins TRBV5-4 and TRBJ2-5; 11 bases align to TRBD2. Trimming at V came to 4 bases and at J to 5 bases, leaving 4 bases not matched to a gene. The CDR3 spans 14 residues. Germline V gene lookup returns CDR1 SGHNT and CDR2 YYREEE (reference sequence). CDR3 DNA sequence: TGTGCCAGCAGCCCACTAGCGGGGGCGGAGACCCAGTACTTC. Translating it yields CASSPLAGAETQYF.